This T cell receptor beta chain was sequenced for a study of blood T cell repertoires in COVID-19. Overall study: The study drew acute and convalescent COVID-19 samples from the United States, Italy and Spain. From T cells, B-cell-depleted T cells, or PBMCs came the material, which was cDNA or gDNA.

The authors' processing: Reference gene primer amplification yielded estimated nucleated cell counts. Sequencing was performed with immunoSEQ multiplex PCR; in TCRdb, only in-frame clones are kept and a portion is missing. That table supplies the V and J calls and clone size; D and trimming were determined from the DNA. The data contain 60,000 to 75,000 clones, 70% to 85% of them singletons. Sequenced: peripheral blood. The receptor's source is a man aged 60 to 75 with active or convalescent COVID-19.

CDR3 amino acids: CASSNRGHQPQHF. In DNA form, the CDR3 reads TGTGCCAGCAGCAACAGGGGGCATCAGCCCCAGCATTTT. The J gene is TRBJ1-5, the V gene TRBV6-5; TRBD1 matches at 9 bases. The junction had 2 bases not matched to a gene; V was cut back by 6 bases and J by 5 bases. The CDR3 spans 13 residues. CDR1 is MNHEY and CDR2 is SVGAGI in the germline V gene.